The 6 T cell receptor beta chains in this list originate from one sample, sequenced in a study of blood T cells in healthy people across ages. A sample-barcoded 5' primer and a J-beta primer mix were used in a second PCR of roughly 7 to 11 cycles. TCRdb fed the 5' RACE reads into MiXCR, producing one record per CDR3 protein. The sample includes 920,000 or so distinct CDR3 sequences, over 35% of them seen just once. Material: blood. The origin of the receptors is a woman aged 60-75 years in good health.

The chain uses TRBV20-1 and TRBJ2-7; 7 bases map to TRBD1. V lost 0 bases and J lost 2; bases outside the gene matches: 16. The CDR3 covers 18 residues. The germline V gene encodes CDR1 DFQATT and CDR2 SNEGSKA (reference sequence). CDR3 region: CSARDYGQVGLATYEQYF. CDR3 nucleotide sequence: TGCAGTGCTAGAGATTACGGACAGGTAGGGCTAGCCACCTACGAGCAGTACTTC.

In this sample, this clonotype turned up once. This clone may be a read error of a much larger clone one base away. V and J are TRBV5-5 and TRBJ2-5, with D unresolved. From germline, CDR1 is SGHKS and CDR2 YYEKEE (reference sequence). V lost 4 bases to trimming and J lost 11 bases, with 24 bases between them. The CDR3 loop spans 15 amino acids. The CDR3 region is CASSIARRPSTEQYF. The CDR3 DNA follows: TGTGCCAGCAGCATCGCTCGACGACCCTCTACGGAGCAGTACTTC.

The gene calls are TRBV29-1 and TRBJ1-2; tentative D call: TRBD1 (5 bases). CDR1 is SQVTM and CDR2 is ANQGSEA in the germline V gene. Trimming shortened V by 7 bases and J by 0 bases, and 12 bases separated the two germline ends. The CDR3 consists of 13 residues. In nucleotides, the CDR3 is TGCAGCGGAGGGGCGGAATCTAACTATGGCTACACCTTC. Protein: CSGGAESNYGYTF.

J is TRBJ1-5 and V is TRBV7-2, with TRBD1 matching 8 bases. This CDR3 comprises 15 residues. Per the germline V gene, CDR1 is SGHTA and CDR2 is FQGNSA. V trimming: 3 bases; J trimming: 0 bases; junction bases outside the gene matches: 1. As DNA, the CDR3 is TGTGCCAGCAGCTTGGACAGGGTTAGCAATCAGCCCCAGCATTTT. It yields the protein CASSLDRVSNQPQHF.

The chain is built from TRBV20-1 and TRBJ2-5; 10 bases fit TRBD2. Trimming removed 6 bases from V and 5 bases from J; junction bases left unmatched: 9. The CDR3 has 14 residues. Germline V gene sequence: CDR1 DFQATT, CDR2 SNEGSKA (reference sequence). The CDR3, as DNA: TGCAGTGCGCGGCTAGCGGGAGCATTGGAGACCCAGTACTTC. Translation: CSARLAGALETQYF.

This sequence joins TRBV10-3 and TRBJ2-3; the D gene could be TRBD1 or TRBD2 (5 bases each). Per the germline V gene, CDR1 is ENHRY and CDR2 is SYGVKD. Trimming shortened V by 5 bases and J by 0 bases, and 18 bases separated the two germline ends. The CDR3 spans 17 residues. The CDR3 is CAISFGAGAGSTDTQYF. CDR3 sequence (DNA): TGTGCCATCAGTTTTGGCGCCGGGGCAGGGAGCACAGATACGCAGTATTTT.